These 19 T cell receptor beta chains originate from one sample sequenced in a study of cytomegalovirus exposure and HLA in healthy donors. Sequenced by immunoSEQ multiplex PCR; TCRdb stores in-frame clones only, minus some. This table has 150,000 or so clones, about 86% appearing once. What was sequenced was PBMCs. Every receptor here comes from a human donor in good health.

The chain has TRBV11-2 and TRBJ2-3; 8 bases are a match to TRBD2. The CDR3 covers 16 residues. Germline V gene sequence: CDR1 SGHAT, CDR2 FQNNGV. The trim removed 5 bases at V and 0 bases at J, leaving 7 bases unmatched. The CDR3 coding sequence is TGTGCCAGCAGCACCTCGCGGGGGGTTAGCACAGATACGCAGTATTTT. Its translation: CASSTSRGVSTDTQYF.

This sequence joins TRBV11-2 and TRBJ1-6; the match to TRBD1 covers 7 bases. This CDR3 has 17 residues. Trimming removed 4 bases from V and 3 bases from J; junction bases left unmatched: 9. The germline gives CDR1 SGHAT, CDR2 FQNNGV. This chain's CDR3 is CASSSRQGQRYNSPLHF. The CDR3 nucleotides are TGTGCCAGCAGCTCCCGACAGGGCCAGCGCTATAATTCACCCCTCCACTTT.

This clone was seen only once. CDR3 sequence reads: CASSLNGPPGEVGAFF. In nucleotides, the CDR3 is TGTGCCAGCAGCTTAAATGGCCCTCCGGGGGAGGTCGGAGCTTTCTTT. J is TRBJ1-1 and V is TRBV7-3; possible D gene TRBD1, 5 bases. CDR1 and CDR2 from the germline V gene are SGHTA and FQGTGA. The germline V and J ends were trimmed by 1 base and 10 bases, with 22 bases remaining between them. This CDR3 is built from 16 residues.

This chain joins TRBV10-3 and TRBJ1-2; D remains ambiguous. With 4 bases removed from V and 4 bases from J, the gap between germline ends came to 16 bases. The CDR3 runs 15 residues. Germline V gives CDR1 ENHRY, CDR2 SYGVKD. CDR3 DNA sequence: TGTGCCATCAGTGGAGATGGCACAGACATCTATGGCTACACCTTC. Translated: CAISGDGTDIYGYTF.

This chain links TRBV12-5 with TRBJ2-2; a possible D gene is TRBD1 (6 bases). Germline V gene lookup returns CDR1 LGHNT and CDR2 FRNRAP. Trimming left V 5 bases short and J 2 bases short, with 12 bases between. This CDR3 is built from 15 residues. This CDR3 is CASGHSTGNTGELFF. The CDR3 nucleotides read TGTGCTAGTGGTCATTCGACAGGTAACACCGGGGAGCTGTTTTTT. Combining the CDR3 with reference TRBV12-5 and TRBJ2-2 gives the whole variable domain DARVTQTPRHKVTEMGQEVTMRCQPILGHNTVFWYRQTMMQGLELLAYFRNRAPLDDSGMPKDRFSAEMPDATLATLKIQPSEPRDSAVYFCASGHSTGNTGELFFGEGSRLTVL.

The V gene is TRBV19, the J gene TRBJ2-7; possible D gene TRBD2, 5 bases. This CDR3 is 12 amino acids long. Trimming cost V 7 bases and J 9 bases, with 16 bases left between them. Germline loops: CDR1 LNHDA, CDR2 SQIVND (reference sequence). This CDR3 is CASKGPQRGQYF. The CDR3 nucleotides read TGTGCCAGTAAGGGCCCTCAACGGGGGCAGTACTTC.

The chain couples TRBV29-1 to TRBJ1-1, with a possible D match to TRBD1 (6 bases). Trimming took 6 bases from V and 1 from J, leaving 9 bases between them. The CDR3 is made up of 12 amino acids. The V gene's germline CDR1 is SQVTM and CDR2 ANQGSEA. CDR3 residues: CSVSTGNTEAFF. The CDR3 DNA reads TGCAGCGTATCGACAGGGAACACTGAAGCTTTCTTT.

V is TRBV11-2 and J is TRBJ1-3, with TRBD1 matching 7 bases. The CDR3 consists of 16 residues. Per the germline V gene, CDR1 is SGHAT and CDR2 is FQNNGV. V lost 3 bases, J lost 0 bases, and 5 bases stayed unmatched. DNA for the CDR3: TGTGCCAGCAGCTTGGACAGGAGATACTCTGGAAACACCATATATTTT. Its translation: CASSLDRRYSGNTIYF.

The V and J genes are TRBV4-3 and TRBJ2-7, with 9 bases fitting TRBD2. V was pared by 3 bases and J by 2 bases, with 5 bases of the junction left unmatched. From germline, CDR1 is LGHNA and CDR2 YSLEER. The CDR3 covers 15 residues. Here the CDR3 reads CASSQGRGGAYEQYF. The CDR3 coding sequence is TGCGCCAGCAGCCAGGGGCGGGGGGGCGCCTACGAGCAGTACTTC.

The sample holds one count of this clone. This chain joins TRBV6-5 and TRBJ1-1, with D possibly TRBD1 on 5 matching bases. Germline CDR1 and CDR2: MNHEY and SVGAGI. V was shortened by 2 bases and J by 7 bases, with 11 bases between the two germline ends. The CDR3 totals 13 residues. DNA for the CDR3: TGTGCCAGCAGTTACATAGACAGCGATGAAGCTTTCTTT. This translates into CASSYIDSDEAFF.

The chain recombines TRBV18 with TRBJ1-5, with D unresolved. The germline gives CDR1 KGHSH, CDR2 LQKENI. Trimming stripped 2 bases from V and 6 bases from J, with 8 bases between. CDR3 length equals 13 residues. The CDR3 protein is CASSPTSVQPQHF. The CDR3 nucleotides read TGTGCCAGCTCACCAACCTCAGTTCAGCCCCAGCATTTT.

The chain is built from TRBV27 and TRBJ2-1; TRBD2 might be the D (6 bases). Trimming removed 3 bases from V and 2 bases from J, with 11 bases in between. The CDR3 sequence is 15 residues long. The germline gives CDR1 MNHEY, CDR2 SMNVEV (reference sequence). DNA of the CDR3: TGTGCCAGCAGTTTCCTTGCGGGGCCCTACAATGAGCAGTTCTTC. It is translated as CASSFLAGPYNEQFF.

CDR3 DNA: TGTGCCAGCAGTGTTTTAGCGGGAGGGTTCTTC. Translation gives CASSVLAGGFF. The gene calls are TRBV2 and TRBJ2-1; TRBD2 matches at 10 bases. Looked up from germline, CDR1 is SNHLY and CDR2 is FYNNEI. The junction had 3 bases not matched to a gene; V was cut back by 4 bases and J by 15 bases. The CDR3 is 11 residues long. Looking up the rest from reference TRBV2 and TRBJ2-1 gives the full variable domain: EPEVTQTPSHQVTQMGQEVILRCVPISNHLYFYWYRQILGQKVEFLVSFYNNEISEKSEIFDDQFSVERPDGSNFTLKIRSTKLEDSAMYFCASSVLAGGFFGPGTRLTVL.

The count of this clone is one. This chain joins TRBV5-1 and TRBJ1-1; 7 bases are shared with TRBD1. There are 16 residues in the CDR3. CDR1 and CDR2 from the germline V gene are SGHRS and YFSETQ. V dropped 0 bases and J dropped 0; count of bases not matched to a gene: 5. The CDR3 sequence is CASSLGTGRVNTEAFF. In DNA form, the CDR3 reads TGCGCCAGCAGCTTGGGGACAGGACGAGTGAACACTGAAGCTTTCTTT.

J is TRBJ2-2 and V is TRBV11-1; TRBD1 matches at 7 bases. This CDR3 has 13 amino acids. V dropped 6 bases and J dropped 6; count of bases not matched to a gene: 4. Germline values: CDR1 SGHAT, CDR2 FQDESV (reference sequence). CDR3 region: CASRPTGAGELFF. DNA of the CDR3: TGTGCCAGCAGGCCAACAGGGGCCGGGGAGCTGTTTTTT.

The CDR3 spells CASRRPSGGPGQFF. CDR3 nucleotide sequence: TGTGCCAGCAGAAGGCCAAGCGGGGGCCCCGGGCAGTTCTTC. The rearrangement joins TRBV7-2 to TRBJ2-1, with TRBD2 matching 8 bases. The CDR3 totals 14 residues. The trim removed 6 bases at V and 12 bases at J, leaving 13 bases unmatched. Germline lookup yields CDR1 SGHTA and CDR2 FQGNSA.

The V call is TRBV30, the J call TRBJ2-2, with TRBD2 matching over 12 bases. V gave up 5 bases and J gave up 4 bases; unmatched junction bases: 5. The CDR3 is 15 residues long. CDR1 is GTSNPN, CDR2 SVGIG, per germline (reference sequence). The CDR3 protein is CAWAGLAGPTGELFF. The CDR3 DNA reads TGTGCCTGGGCCGGACTAGCGGGACCCACCGGGGAGCTGTTTTTT.

The chain joins TRBV5-4 to TRBJ2-5, with 9 bases that match TRBD1. V lost 4 bases, J lost 2 bases, and 6 bases stayed unmatched. CDR3 length: 15 amino acids. Looked up from germline, CDR1 is SGHNT and CDR2 is YYREEE (reference sequence). The CDR3, as DNA: TGTGCCAGCAGCGCGACAGGGGGGTGGCAAGAGACCCAGTACTTC. Protein sequence: CASSATGGWQETQYF.

The V and J genes are TRBV4-1 and TRBJ2-7, with 7 bases identical to TRBD1. Germline CDR1 reads MGHRA; CDR2 reads YSYEKL. The CDR3 is 17 residues long. With 1 base clipped from V and 2 bases from J, the junction kept 11 bases outside the gene matches. This CDR3 reads CASSQVLTGANAYEQYF. The CDR3 coding sequence is TGCGCCAGCAGCCAAGTTCTAACAGGGGCAAACGCCTACGAGCAGTACTTC.